One T cell receptor (beta chain) is described in this entry. The antigen remains undetermined. Researchers ran the PCR with 60 Vbeta and 13 Jbeta primers. Measured with immunoSEQ multiplex PCR; TCRdb has only the in-frame clones, and not every one. The data hold roughly 170,000 clones, with around four fifths observed a single time. This sample stems from a study of cytomegalovirus exposure and HLA in healthy donors. Findings and caveats of the study: Earlier results showed most TCR beta V segments being productive about 87% or about 30% of the time.

This CDR3 comprises 15 residues. Trimming stripped 0 bases from V and 5 bases from J, with 13 bases between. Germline loops: CDR1 MGHRA, CDR2 YSYEKL. The V and J genes are TRBV4-1 and TRBJ2-5; no firm D call. The specimen sequenced was PBMCs. This TCR was sampled from a woman in her forties or fifties in good health and CMV-seropositive. In nucleotides, the CDR3 is TGCGCCAGCAGCCAAGATACCCGGTCCGGGGAGACCCAGTACTTC. Protein product: CASSQDTRSGETQYF.